A single sample gave rise to the 9 T cell receptor beta chains below, sequenced in a study of T cell responses to AZD1222 COVID-19 vaccine. The protocol was immunoSEQ multiplex PCR, while the TCRdb copy is restricted to in-frame clones and leaves out a portion. The sample holds approximately 160,000 clones, more than 85% seen once. Sequences were derived from peripheral blood, sampled on day 0 of AZD1222 vaccination. The receptor source for this set is an adult in good health.

This clone was recorded only once. This chain links TRBV7-2 with TRBJ1-5; D is unresolved. Germline CDR1 and CDR2: SGHTA and FQGNSA. This CDR3 region has 15 residues. V was trimmed by 1 base and J by 1 base, leaving 8 bases between them. CDR3 in amino acids: CASSLVAASNQPQHF. DNA of the CDR3: TGTGCCAGCAGCTTAGTAGCAGCGAGCAATCAGCCCCAGCATTTT.

The chain recombines TRBV19 with TRBJ2-5; D remains ambiguous. The V gene lost 6 bases and the J gene lost 0 bases, with 2 bases spanning the gap. The CDR3 has 11 residues. In germline, CDR1 is LNHDA, CDR2 SQIVND (reference sequence). DNA of the CDR3: TGTGCCAGTAGGAACCAAGAGACCCAGTACTTC. As protein: CASRNQETQYF.

The J gene is TRBJ2-5, the V gene TRBV13, with 7 bases fitting TRBD2. V trimming: 4 bases; J trimming: 1 base; junction bases outside the gene matches: 6. The germline V gene has CDR1 PRHDT and CDR2 FYEKMQ (reference sequence). The CDR3 length is 15 residues. The CDR3 loop reads CASSYRSGAQETQYF. The CDR3 nucleotides read TGTGCCAGCAGCTACAGGAGCGGGGCCCAAGAGACCCAGTACTTC.

This rearrangement joins TRBV2 to TRBJ1-5, with D unresolved. This CDR3 spans 14 amino acids. CDR1 is SNHLY, CDR2 FYNNEI, per germline. V lost 2 bases and J lost 6, with 11 bases in between. CDR3 loop: CASSEWRSGQPQHF. The CDR3 DNA follows: TGTGCCAGCAGTGAATGGAGGAGCGGTCAGCCCCAGCATTTT.

The chain is built from TRBV7-2 and TRBJ2-3; TRBD2 matches at 9 bases. Germline V gene data show CDR1 as SGHTA and CDR2 as FQGNSA. J gave up 7 bases and V 1 base, and 3 bases lay outside the gene matches. This CDR3 comprises 14 residues. CDR3 sequence: CASSLETSGYTQYF. The CDR3, as DNA: TGTGCCAGCAGCTTAGAGACTAGCGGATATACGCAGTATTTT.

V gene TRBV6-5 combines with J gene TRBJ1-6; no reliable D call. Germline V gene lookup returns CDR1 MNHEY and CDR2 SVGAGI. Trimming removed 2 bases at V and 8 bases at J, with 10 bases between. This CDR3 has 14 amino acids. The CDR3 region has the DNA TGTGCCAGCAGTTACCAAGGCAGAGATTCACCCCTCCACTTT. This gives the protein CASSYQGRDSPLHF.

V and J are TRBV5-4 and TRBJ1-1; D unresolved. The V end was cut by 2 bases, the J end by 0 bases, with 11 bases between. Germline V gene sequence: CDR1 SGHNT, CDR2 YYREEE (reference sequence). CDR3 length equals 15 residues. The CDR3 protein is CASSFIRAVNTEAFF. The CDR3 bases are TGTGCCAGCAGCTTTATTCGGGCTGTGAACACTGAAGCTTTCTTT.

The genes are TRBV5-1 and TRBJ1-2, with D maybe TRBD1 (6 bases). Trimming pared 2 bases from V and 5 bases from J, leaving 16 bases between. This CDR3 comprises 15 residues. The germline CDR1 and CDR2 sequences are SGHRS and YFSETQ. The CDR3 reads CASSFDGGTGYGYTF. As DNA, the CDR3 is TGCGCCAGCAGCTTCGACGGGGGAACAGGGTATGGCTACACCTTC. Drawing the rest from reference TRBV5-1 and TRBJ1-2, the complete variable domain is KAGVTQTPRYLIKTRGQQVTLSCSPISGHRSVSWYQQTPGQGLQFLFEYFSETQRNKGNFPGRFSGRQFSNSRSEMNVSTLELGDSALYLCASSFDGGTGYGYTFGSGTRLTVV.

The chain links TRBV28 to TRBJ1-3; D call uncertain. The CDR3 has 13 residues. Trimming removed 1 base from V and 7 bases from J, with 8 bases in between. Germline-derived CDR1 and CDR2 are MDHEN and SYDVKM. CDR3 nucleotide sequence: TGTGCCAGCAGTTTATACGAGGCGAACACCATATATTTT. Residues: CASSLYEANTIYF.